This T cell receptor beta chain was sequenced during a study of vaccination and CD4 T cells after COVID-19. Overall study context: Investigators took post-vaccine samples a median roughly 72 days after dose two, within a range of 14 to 241. Overlapping spike pools from SARS-CoV-2 and HCoV-NL63, HCoV-OC43 and HCoV-229E served as culture stimuli.

Worth noting for this clonotype: Its antigen is unknown.

The CDR3 extends over 13 amino acids. Germline values: CDR1 SGHTA, CDR2 FQGTGA. Deletions cut 1 base from V and 8 bases from J, with 11 bases between. The time point here: late sampling 161 to 241 days after vaccination in a few convalescent patients. Treatment defined: approximately nine-day PBMC culture with coronavirus spike peptide pools or control peptides (ViraFEST assay). The study sequenced cultured CD4+ T cell DNA using the Oncomine TCR Beta short-read assay. Someone extracted genomic DNA from cultured CD4+ T cells. Using its own MiXCR run on the PCR reads, TCRdb lists one record per CDR3 protein. Altogether 25,000 to 30,000 distinct CDR3 sequences are present, roughly two fifths being singletons, with the ten largest covering roughly 5%.

The clonotype was recovered from a human donor who had recovered from COVID-19. This chain connects TRBV7-3 to TRBJ1-1; D might be TRBD1 (5 bases). Sequenced here: CD4+ T cells from blood, cultured in vitro, sampled about 7 months after SARS-CoV-2 vaccination. The CDR3 here is CASSLNQGREAFF. CDR3 nucleotides: TGTGCCAGCAGCTTAAATCAGGGCAGGGAAGCTTTCTTT.